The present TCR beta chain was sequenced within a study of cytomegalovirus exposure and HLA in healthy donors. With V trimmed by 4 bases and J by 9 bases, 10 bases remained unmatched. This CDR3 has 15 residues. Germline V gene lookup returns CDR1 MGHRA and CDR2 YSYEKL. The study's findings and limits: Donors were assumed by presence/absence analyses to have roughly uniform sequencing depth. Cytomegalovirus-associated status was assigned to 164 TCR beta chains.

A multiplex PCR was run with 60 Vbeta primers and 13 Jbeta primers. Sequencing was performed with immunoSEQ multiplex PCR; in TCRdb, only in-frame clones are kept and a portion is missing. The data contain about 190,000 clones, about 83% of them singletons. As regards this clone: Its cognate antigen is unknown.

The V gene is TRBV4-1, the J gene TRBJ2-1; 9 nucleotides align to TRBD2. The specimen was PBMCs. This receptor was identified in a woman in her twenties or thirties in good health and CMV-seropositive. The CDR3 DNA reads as TGCGCCAGCAGCCCTAGTATAGCGGGGGCATTTGAGCAGTTCTTC. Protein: CASSPSIAGAFEQFF.